The T cell receptor beta chain under discussion was sequenced for a study of blood T cells in healthy people across ages. Study results and caveats: While age rose, TCR beta diversity per million T cells dropped in a roughly linear way.

Combining a sample-barcoded 5' primer with a J-beta primer mix, a second PCR ran for roughly 7 to 12 cycles. One entry per CDR3 protein, called by TCRdb with MiXCR from the 5' RACE reads. The sample contains about 560,000 distinct CDR3 sequences, 27% of which appear only once. This clonotype has only a few counts. Its cognate antigen is unknown. This CDR3 region has 17 residues. The ends lost 1 base at V and 0 bases at J; junction bases unmatched: 6. Germline V gene data show CDR1 as KGHSH and CDR2 as LQKENI. Total RNA, at least 6 micrograms per sample, was extracted from PBMCs. This sample also appeared in a second study, on T cells of mothers and their children.

Specimen: blood. The rearrangement links TRBV18 to TRBJ2-1; TRBD2 agrees at 7 bases. This TCR derives from a boy aged 2 to 10 in good health. CDR3 DNA: TGTGCCAGCTCACCACTGAGCGGGGTAAGCTCCTACAATGAGCAGTTCTTC. Amino acid sequence: CASSPLSGVSSYNEQFF.